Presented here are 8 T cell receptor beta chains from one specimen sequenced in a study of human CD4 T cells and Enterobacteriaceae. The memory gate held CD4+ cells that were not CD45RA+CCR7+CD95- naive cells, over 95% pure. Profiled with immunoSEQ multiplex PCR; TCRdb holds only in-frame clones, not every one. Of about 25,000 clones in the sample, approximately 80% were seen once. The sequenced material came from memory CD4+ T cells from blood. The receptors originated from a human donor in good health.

The CDR3 reads CVRSPTAVYYEQYF. CDR3 nucleotide sequence: TGTGTCAGAAGCCCGACAGCTGTTTATTACGAGCAGTACTTC. The chain uses TRBV7-5 and TRBJ2-7; the table's D call TRBD1 went unverified against the DNA. TRBV7-5 counts as a pseudogene. The CDR3 is 14 residues long.

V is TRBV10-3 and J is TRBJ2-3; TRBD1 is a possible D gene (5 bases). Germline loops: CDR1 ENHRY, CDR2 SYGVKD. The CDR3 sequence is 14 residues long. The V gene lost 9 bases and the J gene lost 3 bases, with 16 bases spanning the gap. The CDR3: CAIKGSGATDTQYF. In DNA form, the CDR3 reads TGTGCCATTAAGGGTAGTGGGGCGACAGATACGCAGTATTTT.

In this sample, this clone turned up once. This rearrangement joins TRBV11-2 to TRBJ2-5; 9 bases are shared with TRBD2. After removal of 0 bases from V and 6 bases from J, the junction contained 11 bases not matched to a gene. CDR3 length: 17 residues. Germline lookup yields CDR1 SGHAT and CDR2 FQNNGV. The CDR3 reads CASSLDARGGASQTQYF. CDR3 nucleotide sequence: TGTGCCAGCAGCTTAGATGCCCGCGGGGGGGCCTCTCAGACCCAGTACTTC.

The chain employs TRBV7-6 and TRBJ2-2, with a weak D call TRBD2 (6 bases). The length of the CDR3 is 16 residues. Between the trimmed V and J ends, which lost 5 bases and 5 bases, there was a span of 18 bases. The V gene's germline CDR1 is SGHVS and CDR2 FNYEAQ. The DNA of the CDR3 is TGTGCCAGCAGCACCCGGTCGGGAGCCAGGACCGGGGAGCTGTTTTTT. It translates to CASSTRSGARTGELFF.

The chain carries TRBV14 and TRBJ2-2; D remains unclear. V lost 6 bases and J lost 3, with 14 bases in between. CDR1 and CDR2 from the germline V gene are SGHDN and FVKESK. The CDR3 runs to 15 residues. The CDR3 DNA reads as TGTGCCAGCAGTCCGGACGGACGATACACCGGGGAGCTGTTTTTT. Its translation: CASSPDGRYTGELFF.

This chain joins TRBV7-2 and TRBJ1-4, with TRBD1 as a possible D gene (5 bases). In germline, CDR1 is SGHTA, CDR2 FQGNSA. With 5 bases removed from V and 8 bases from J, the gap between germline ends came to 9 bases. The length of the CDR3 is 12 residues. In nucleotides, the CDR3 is TGTGCCAGCAGCGGGGACCGGGAAAAACTGTTTTTT. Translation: CASSGDREKLFF.

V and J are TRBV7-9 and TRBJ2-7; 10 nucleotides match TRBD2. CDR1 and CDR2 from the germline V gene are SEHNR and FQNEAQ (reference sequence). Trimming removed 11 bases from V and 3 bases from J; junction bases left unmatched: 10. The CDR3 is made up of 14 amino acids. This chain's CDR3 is CASKTSGNFYEQYF. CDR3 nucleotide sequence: TGTGCCTCCAAAACTAGCGGGAACTTCTACGAGCAGTACTTC.

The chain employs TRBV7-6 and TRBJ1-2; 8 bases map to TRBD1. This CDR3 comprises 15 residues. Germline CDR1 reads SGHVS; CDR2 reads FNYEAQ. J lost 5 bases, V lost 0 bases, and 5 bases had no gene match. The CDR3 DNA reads TGTGCCAGCAGCTTAGCCCCAGGGGGCGTATATGGCTACACCTTC. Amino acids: CASSLAPGGVYGYTF.